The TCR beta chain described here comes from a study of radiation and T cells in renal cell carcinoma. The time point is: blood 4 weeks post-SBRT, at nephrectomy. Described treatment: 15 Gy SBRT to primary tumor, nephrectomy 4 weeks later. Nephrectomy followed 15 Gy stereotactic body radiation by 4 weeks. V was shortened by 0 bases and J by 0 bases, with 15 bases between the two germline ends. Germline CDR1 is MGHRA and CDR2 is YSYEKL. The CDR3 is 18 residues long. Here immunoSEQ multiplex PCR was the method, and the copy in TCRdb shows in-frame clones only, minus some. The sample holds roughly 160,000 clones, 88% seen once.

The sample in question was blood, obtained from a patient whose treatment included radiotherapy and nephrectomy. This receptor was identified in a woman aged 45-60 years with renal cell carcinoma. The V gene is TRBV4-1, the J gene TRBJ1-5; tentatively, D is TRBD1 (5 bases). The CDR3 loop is CASSQDGDRDGSNQPQHF. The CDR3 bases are TGCGCCAGCAGCCAAGATGGGGACCGGGACGGTAGCAATCAGCCCCAGCATTTT.